Listed below are T cell receptor beta chains from one sample, sequenced in a study of control samples from healthy donors and cancer patients. The method was immunoSEQ multiplex PCR; TCRdb's version includes in-frame clones alone and lacks a portion of them. The repertoire includes 130,000 or so clones, roughly 92% of them detected once, and around 12% sits in the top ten. Material: blood. These receptors were collected from a middle-aged man in good health. CDR3s include the opening cysteine and the closing phenylalanine or tryptophan. Fields, in order: J gene, clone size, D gene, V gene, CDR3 protein, CDR3 DNA. The D gene is left open where the match is weak. Some rows mark clone size as missing; the rest say once, few, many or name a class of expanded clone.

TRBJ1-3 - - TRBV4-3 CASSQDRRQVSGNTIYF TGCGCCAGCAGCCAAGATCGTCGGCAGGTCTCTGGAAACACCATATATTTT
TRBJ2-7 - TRBD2 TRBV19 CASSEAGASYEQYF TGTGCCAGTAGCGAAGCGGGAGCGTCCTACGAGCAGTACTTC
TRBJ1-6 - - TRBV13 CASSLDRANSPLHF TGTGCCAGCAGCTTAGACAGGGCGAATTCACCCCTCCACTTT
TRBJ2-7 - TRBD1 TRBV3-1/TRBV3-2 CASSRGQATYEQYF TGTGCCAGCAGCCGGGGACAGGCCACCTACGAGCAGTACTTC
TRBJ2-2 - TRBD1 TRBV24-1 CATSDFKGQGWTGELFF TGTGCCACCAGTGATTTTAAGGGACAGGGTTGGACCGGGGAGCTGTTTTTT
TRBJ1-3 few TRBD1 TRBV10-3 CAIRRTGGQGNTIYF TGTGCCATCAGAAGGACAGGGGGCCAAGGAAACACCATATATTTT
TRBJ2-7 - TRBD1 TRBV27 CASSPKTGQDAYEQYF TGTGCCAGCAGCCCAAAAACGGGACAGGACGCCTACGAGCAGTACTTC
TRBJ1-1 - - TRBV5-6 CASSLPQGGTEAFF TGTGCCAGCAGCTTGCCACAGGGAGGGACTGAAGCTTTCTTT
TRBJ1-1 - TRBD1 TRBV10-3 CAISPGQGRVTEAFF TGTGCCATCAGCCCGGGACAGGGCAGGGTGACTGAAGCTTTCTTT
TRBJ1-6 - - TRBV5-5 CASSLGPGGSPLHF TGTGCCAGCAGCTTGGGACCGGGGGGTTCACCCCTCCACTTT
TRBJ2-5 - - TRBV28 CASSLQSKTQYF TGTGCCAGCAGTTTACAGTCGAAGACCCAGTACTTC
TRBJ1-2 - - TRBV28 CASSPQWPQASDYGYTF TGTGCCAGCAGCCCACAATGGCCCCAAGCCAGCGACTATGGCTACACCTTC
TRBJ2-3 - TRBD2 TRBV24-1 CATSDPLAGGPTDTQYF TGTGCCACCAGTGATCCACTAGCGGGAGGGCCCACAGATACGCAGTATTTT
TRBJ2-7 - TRBD1 TRBV10-1 CASSAPGQGAYEQYF TGCGCCAGCAGTGCTCCGGGACAGGGGGCCTACGAGCAGTACTTC
TRBJ2-3 once TRBD2 TRBV6-5 CASSLAGGTDTQYF TGTGCCAGCAGCCTAGCGGGGGGCACAGATACGCAGTATTTT
TRBJ1-1 - - TRBV5-3 CARNLLGGDTEAFF TGTGCCAGAAATCTACTGGGAGGGGACACTGAAGCTTTCTTT
TRBJ1-1 - - TRBV18 CASETGPNTEAFF TGTGCCAGCGAAACAGGGCCGAACACTGAAGCTTTCTTT
TRBJ2-3 - TRBD2 TRBV9 CASSGGTSEHTDTQYF TGTGCCAGCAGCGGGGGGACTAGCGAACACACAGATACGCAGTATTTT
TRBJ1-3 - - TRBV18 CASSPGNSGNTIYF TGTGCCAGCTCACCGGGTAACTCTGGAAACACCATATATTTT
TRBJ2-5 - TRBD2 TRBV12-5 CASGLVHSGGRAGQYF TGTGCTAGTGGTTTGGTACATAGCGGGGGCCGGGCTGGCCAGTACTTC
TRBJ1-1 once TRBD1 TRBV11-3 CASSPGQGAGTEAFF TGTGCCAGCAGCCCTGGACAGGGGGCCGGAACTGAAGCTTTCTTT
TRBJ1-2 - TRBD1 TRBV6-5 CASRDGQGGGYTF TGTGCCAGCAGAGACGGACAGGGGGGTGGCTACACCTTC
TRBJ1-2 - - TRBV10-3 CAISESNRDLIYGYTF TGTGCCATCAGTGAGTCGAATCGGGACCTAATCTATGGCTACACCTTC
TRBJ2-1 once - TRBV9 CASSVESSSSYNEQFF TGTGCCAGCAGCGTAGAGAGCTCTAGCTCCTACAATGAGCAGTTCTTC
TRBJ1-2 once - TRBV9 CASSTTGADGYTF TGTGCCAGCAGCACTACAGGAGCGGATGGCTACACCTTC
TRBJ2-3 - - TRBV5-1 CASSRGYREDTQYF TGCGCCAGCAGCCGAGGATACAGGGAAGATACGCAGTATTTT
TRBJ2-7 - - TRBV5-6 CASSLGNFGHYEQYF TGTGCCAGCAGCTTGGGAAATTTCGGCCACTACGAGCAGTACTTC
TRBJ2-5 - TRBD2 TRBV9 CASSLAGGLSETQYF TGTGCCAGCAGCCTAGCGGGGGGGCTATCAGAGACCCAGTACTTC
TRBJ1-4 - - TRBV12-3/TRBV12-4 CASRGQAGEKLFF TGTGCCAGCAGGGGGCAAGCGGGTGAAAAACTGTTTTTT
TRBJ2-7 - - TRBV9 CASSVVGNAGEQYF TGTGCCAGCAGCGTAGTCGGAAACGCGGGCGAGCAGTACTTC
TRBJ1-5 once - TRBV9 CASSVAGTSNQPQHF TGTGCCAGCAGCGTAGCCGGGACATCTAATCAGCCCCAGCATTTT
TRBJ2-7 - - TRBV6-1 CASSEARYYEQYF TGTGCCAGCAGTGAAGCTAGATACTACGAGCAGTACTTC
TRBJ1-5 - - TRBV5-6 CASSMTPSGGQPQHF TGTGCCAGCAGCATGACTCCAAGTGGGGGTCAGCCCCAGCATTTT
TRBJ1-1 - - TRBV6-6 CASSLDGTNTEAFF TGTGCCAGCAGCCTGGACGGCACGAACACTGAAGCTTTCTTT
TRBJ2-7 - - TRBV2 CASSGAGISYEQYF TGTGCCAGCAGTGGGGCGGGAATCTCCTACGAGCAGTACTTC
TRBJ2-7 - - TRBV12-3/TRBV12-4 CASSLDSHEQYF TGTGCCAGCAGCTTGGACAGTCACGAGCAGTACTTC
TRBJ1-6 - - TRBV6-5 CASSSIDSPLHF TGTGCCAGCAGTTCCATAGATTCACCCCTCCACTTT
TRBJ1-1 - - TRBV2 CASRSHPGAEAFF TGTGCCAGCAGATCGCATCCTGGGGCTGAAGCTTTCTTT
TRBJ2-2 - TRBD2 TRBV5-4 CASSSTSANTGELFF TGTGCCAGCAGCTCCACTAGCGCGAACACCGGGGAGCTGTTTTTT
TRBJ2-1 - TRBD2 TRBV11-2 CASSSSSGTSSYNEQFF TGTGCCAGCAGCTCTTCTAGCGGAACGAGCTCCTACAATGAGCAGTTCTTC